Shown below are 18 T cell receptor beta chains from a single sample sequenced in a study of T cells in localized non-small cell lung cancer. Clones were read by immunoSEQ multiplex PCR, and TCRdb kept only the in-frame ones, dropping some. Counted here are about 35,000 clones, around 80% occurring once; the ten biggest clones make up roughly 17%. The sample in question was peripheral blood, obtained before any cancer treatment. Source of these receptors: a male donor older than 55 with stage III squamous cell lung carcinoma.

The chain's CDR3 is CASSLDPVNTEAFF. Written as DNA, the CDR3 is TGTGCCAGCAGCTTAGACCCGGTGAACACTGAAGCTTTCTTT. The chain uses TRBV7-2 and TRBJ1-1, with unresolved D. Trimming pared 1 base from V and 0 bases from J, leaving 6 bases between. Germline lookup yields CDR1 SGHTA and CDR2 FQGNSA. CDR3 size: 14 residues. The variable domain in full, completed from reference TRBV7-2 and TRBJ1-1, reads GAGVSQSPSNKVTEKGKDVELRCDPISGHTALYWYRQSLGQGLEFLIYFQGNSAPDKSGLPSDRFSAERTGGSVSTLTIQRTQQEDSAVYLCASSLDPVNTEAFFGQGTRLTVV.

V usage is TRBV7-8 and J usage is TRBJ1-2; D is possibly TRBD1 (6 bases). CDR1 and CDR2 from the germline V gene are SGHVS and FQNEAQ. The CDR3 is made up of 15 amino acids. Trimming pared 5 bases from V and 4 bases from J, leaving 17 bases between. The CDR3 DNA follows: TGTGCCAGCAGCCCCCTCCTGGGGGCTGGCTATGGCTACACCTTC. It is translated as CASSPLLGAGYGYTF.

The chain combines TRBV4-2 with TRBJ2-1; D is unclear. The CDR3 consists of 13 residues. Trimming removed 4 bases from V and 11 bases from J, with 15 bases in between. The germline gives CDR1 LGHNA, CDR2 YNFKEQ. CDR3 nucleotides: TGTGCCAGCAGCCCTGGGCCGCCGGAGCAGCAGTTCTTC. Its protein is CASSPGPPEQQFF.

The rearrangement links TRBV7-6 to TRBJ1-1, with D perhaps TRBD1 (6 bases). CDR3 length equals 14 residues. Germline CDR1 and CDR2: SGHVS and FNYEAQ. V gave up 0 bases and J gave up 8 bases, with 13 bases separating them. CDR3 coding DNA: TGTGCCAGCAGCTTAGCTGGTGGGGGCGCGGAAGCTTTCTTT. Translated, it gives CASSLAGGGAEAFF.

This rearrangement joins TRBV9 to TRBJ2-1; tentative D call: TRBD1 (5 bases). Trimming stripped 0 bases from V and 6 bases from J, with 13 bases between. The germline gives CDR1 SGDLS, CDR2 YYNGEE. The CDR3 spans 15 residues. The CDR3 DNA sequence: TGTGCCAGCAGCGTAGCGGCAGGGCCCATCAATGAGCAGTTCTTC. Translating gives CASSVAAGPINEQFF.

This sequence joins TRBV7-2 and TRBJ2-7; D is unclear. The CDR3 is 12 residues long. V lost 1 base and J 11 bases, leaving 12 bases between the germline ends. CDR1 is SGHTA and CDR2 is FQGNSA in the germline V gene. Here the CDR3 reads CASSLGPRSKYF. The CDR3 nucleotides are TGTGCCAGCAGCTTAGGGCCGAGGTCGAAGTACTTC.

The chain employs TRBV7-9 and TRBJ2-3; no reliable D call. The V end was cut by 1 base, the J end by 0 bases, with 11 bases between. Germline V gene sequence: CDR1 SEHNR, CDR2 FQNEAQ (reference sequence). There are 16 residues in the CDR3. CDR3 loop: CASSLGPLTSTDTQYF. CDR3 in DNA: TGTGCCAGCAGCTTAGGACCGCTTACAAGCACAGATACGCAGTATTTT.

The rearrangement uses TRBV6-4 and TRBJ1-1; weak D call: TRBD1 (6 bases). This CDR3 is built from 13 residues. Germline CDR1 and CDR2: MRHNA and SNTAGT. Trimming left V 5 bases short and J 3 bases short, with 10 bases between. CDR3 DNA: TGTGCCAGCAGTCCCCACAGGGACACTGAAGCTTTCTTT. This translates into CASSPHRDTEAFF.

This chain joins TRBV11-2 and TRBJ2-7; 7 nucleotides agree with TRBD1. V was clipped by 5 bases and J by 3 bases; unmatched bases: 10. The CDR3 is 15 residues long. The germline CDR1 and CDR2 sequences are SGHAT and FQNNGV. The CDR3 reads CASSRATGTVYEQYF. The CDR3 DNA reads TGTGCCAGCAGCAGAGCAACCGGGACAGTCTACGAGCAGTACTTC.

The chain recombines TRBV18 with TRBJ2-2, with a tentative D call TRBD1 (6 bases). The CDR3 covers 14 residues. The V and J ends lost 3 bases and 1 base respectively, with 6 bases between them. Per the germline V gene, CDR1 is KGHSH and CDR2 is LQKENI. The CDR3 DNA reads as TGTGCCAGCTCACCGGACAGGAACACCGGGGAGCTGTTTTTT. Translated, it gives CASSPDRNTGELFF.

The chain is built from TRBV7-8 and TRBJ2-5; 10 bases are a match to TRBD2. With 4 bases clipped from V and 1 base from J, the junction kept 3 bases outside the gene matches. From germline, CDR1 is SGHVS and CDR2 FQNEAQ. This CDR3 contains 15 residues. CDR3: CASSSTSGAQETQYF. CDR3 in DNA: TGTGCCAGCAGCTCTACTAGCGGGGCCCAAGAGACCCAGTACTTC.

The chain couples TRBV2 to TRBJ1-5; the match to TRBD1 covers 8 bases. With 8 bases clipped from V and 4 bases from J, the junction kept 10 bases outside the gene matches. The CDR3 contains 15 residues. Germline CDR1 reads SNHLY; CDR2 reads FYNNEI. CDR3 loop: CASRGQAMFNQPQHF. The CDR3 bases are TGTGCCAGCCGGGGACAGGCTATGTTTAATCAGCCCCAGCATTTT.

The J gene is TRBJ1-1, the V gene TRBV6-1, with 10 bases lining up with TRBD1. After removal of 5 bases from V and 5 bases from J, the junction contained 8 bases not matched to a gene. The CDR3 has 15 residues. The germline V gene encodes CDR1 MNHNS and CDR2 SASEGT. The CDR3 sequence: CASSSQTGGVTEAFF. The CDR3 bases are TGTGCCAGCAGTTCACAGACAGGGGGCGTGACTGAAGCTTTCTTT.

The genes are TRBV6-1 and TRBJ1-2; 10 positions match TRBD1. Germline trimming cut 4 bases from V and 3 bases from J; bases unmatched to any gene: 2. The length of the CDR3 is 14 residues. Germline CDR1 and CDR2: MNHNS and SASEGT. CDR3 in amino acids: CASSGTGGYYGYTF. Here the CDR3 DNA reads TGTGCCAGCAGTGGGACAGGGGGGTACTATGGCTACACCTTC.

This sequence joins TRBV10-2 and TRBJ1-1, with D maybe TRBD1 (5 bases). This CDR3 has 15 amino acids. V was clipped by 4 bases and J by 5 bases, with 17 bases between them. The V gene's germline CDR1 is WSHSY and CDR2 SAAADI. CDR3 in amino acids: CASSGEFGGSTEAFF. CDR3 nucleotides: TGCGCCAGCAGTGGGGAGTTCGGGGGATCTACTGAAGCTTTCTTT.

This clone was detected a few times. The chain is built from TRBV30 and TRBJ1-1, with D possibly matching TRBD1 (5 bases). CDR3 length equals 11 residues. The germline gives CDR1 GTSNPN, CDR2 SVGIG (reference sequence). Here the CDR3 reads CAGHFNTEAFF. As DNA, the CDR3 is TGTGCAGGACACTTTAACACTGAAGCTTTCTTT.

This chain connects TRBV19 to TRBJ1-1, with TRBD1 matching 8 bases. V was pared by 5 bases and J by 1 base, with 6 bases of the junction left unmatched. Germline CDR1 LNHDA, CDR2 SQIVND (reference sequence). This CDR3 comprises 15 residues. CDR3 nucleotide sequence: TGTGCCAGTAGTCCAGGGGGCAGTTCGAACACTGAAGCTTTCTTT. Amino acid sequence: CASSPGGSSNTEAFF.

This clone was seen just once. CDR3 in amino acids: CASSQWTDFNYGYTF. The CDR3 nucleotides read TGCGCCAGCAGCCAATGGACGGACTTCAACTATGGCTACACCTTC. V gene TRBV4-1 combines with J gene TRBJ1-2; D unresolved. Trimming shortened V by 2 bases and J by 2 bases, and 12 bases separated the two germline ends. The CDR3 totals 15 residues. Per germline, CDR1 MGHRA and CDR2 YSYEKL.